This TCR beta chain was captured by sequencing in a study of OX40 agonist ivuxolimab in advanced cancers. Overall study: Intravenous ivuxolimab at 0.01 to 10 mg/kg was given to patients every 2 weeks.

V shed 5 bases, J shed 6 bases, and the junction held 5 bases outside the gene matches. CDR1 is SGHTA, CDR2 FQGTGA, per germline. CDR3 length: 14 amino acids. The timepoints at which blood was sampled were baseline, cycle 4 day 1, and cycle 7 day 1. Assay: immunoSEQ multiplex PCR; the TCRdb copy retains only in-frame clones and omits some. This table holds tens of thousands of clones, 85% to 90% found once. The chain links TRBV7-3 to TRBJ2-7; 12 bases match TRBD1. This clonotype was sampled from an adult with an advanced solid tumor such as melanoma, head and neck, liver or kidney cancer. Specimen: CD4+ or CD8+ T cells sorted from blood, collected in a trial of the OX40 agonist ivuxolimab. The CDR3 region has the DNA TGTGCCAGCAGCCCGGGACAGGGGGCGAGCGAGCAGTACTTC. This sequence encodes CASSPGQGASEQYF.